Listed below are T cell receptor beta chains from one sample, sequenced in a study of vaccination and CD4 T cells after COVID-19. These receptors have no known antigen. TCRdb re-called the PCR reads through MiXCR, storing one row per CDR3 protein. The data contain approximately 20,000 distinct CDR3 sequences, roughly 23% of them singletons. Sequencing used cultured CD4+ T cells from blood. These receptors all stem from a human donor with COVID-19. Each CDR3 is given with its conserved first and last residue.

J: TRBJ1-2
V: TRBV20-1
CDR3: CSARVPARRNYGYTF

J: TRBJ2-1
V: TRBV2
CDR3: CASGRRGQSNEQFF

J: TRBJ2-3
V: TRBV18
CDR3: CASSQNGASTDTQYF

J: TRBJ1-1
V: TRBV2
CDR3: CASSSRGAGLNTEAFF

J: TRBJ1-6
V: TRBV6-5
CDR3: CASSYGESPLHF

J: TRBJ2-5
V: TRBV15
CDR3: CATGAGAQYF

J: TRBJ1-4
V: TRBV15
CDR3: CATSRGQGGEKLFF

J: TRBJ2-6
V: TRBV11-2
CDR3: CASSNGQGTGANVLTF

J: TRBJ1-4
V: TRBV19
CDR3: CASSIETGRGEKLFF

J: TRBJ2-3
V: TRBV7-2
CDR3: CASSSTALDRYF

J: TRBJ1-2
V: TRBV7-2
CDR3: CASSLLVNYGYTF

J: TRBJ2-1
V: TRBV6-1
CDR3: CASTPRNNEQFF

J: TRBJ1-5
V: TRBV20-1
CDR3: CSAPTSRGGSRSQPQHF